Each of the 10 T cell receptor beta chains below was sequenced from the same sample in a study of shared clonotypes between healthy human individuals. Profiled with immunoSEQ multiplex PCR; TCRdb holds only in-frame clones, not every one. This sample carries some 2.1 million clones, around 96% of them seen once, and the ten largest clones take more than 0.95%. CD45RO negativity and positive selection for CCR7 defined naive CD8 cells, a population that excluded terminally differentiated effector memory CD45RA+ cells. Sample: naive CD8+ T cells sorted from blood. These receptors originate from a man aged 18 to 30 in good health.

The chain employs TRBV7-9 and TRBJ2-3; TRBD2 agrees at 9 bases. The V segment lost 5 bases and the J segment 4 bases; nucleotides outside the gene matches: 16. The CDR3 runs to 18 residues. CDR1 is SEHNR, CDR2 FQNEAQ, per germline (reference sequence). The CDR3 reads CASSPGGSGGTLPDTQYF. The CDR3 nucleotides read TGTGCCAGCAGCCCGGGGGGCAGCGGGGGGACCCTCCCAGATACGCAGTATTTT.

This chain links TRBV10-3 with TRBJ2-5, with 7 bases identical to TRBD1. The CDR3 runs 16 residues. Trimming took 6 bases from V and 5 from J; bases not matched to a gene: 15. CDR1 is ENHRY, CDR2 SYGVKD, per germline. CDR3 nucleotides: TGTGCCATCAGCCCCACTTTCGACAGGGTCGGCGAGACCCAGTACTTC. Amino acid sequence: CAISPTFDRVGETQYF.

The genes are TRBV5-6 and TRBJ2-7; a possible D gene is TRBD1 (6 bases). With 3 bases removed from V and 2 bases from J, the gap between germline ends came to 21 bases. The CDR3 runs to 17 residues. CDR1 and CDR2 (germline): SGHDT, YYEEEE. CDR3 in amino acids: CASSWMFGRDTAYEQYF. CDR3 nucleotide sequence: TGTGCCAGCAGCTGGATGTTCGGCAGGGACACAGCCTACGAGCAGTACTTC.

This rearrangement joins TRBV29-1 to TRBJ1-1, with TRBD1 as a possible D gene (6 bases). From germline, CDR1 is SQVTM and CDR2 ANQGSEA. The CDR3 has 12 residues. With 6 bases removed from V and 7 bases from J, the gap between germline ends came to 15 bases. DNA of the CDR3: TGCAGCGTCTCGCTACAGGGACTTGAAGCTTTCTTT. Protein: CSVSLQGLEAFF.

V gene TRBV6-1 combines with J gene TRBJ2-5, with D possibly matching TRBD1 (5 bases). Germline CDR1 is MNHNS and CDR2 is SASEGT. Trimming shortened V by 3 bases and J by 3 bases, and 8 bases separated the two germline ends. The CDR3 covers 13 residues. The CDR3 DNA sequence: TGTGCCAGCAGTGACGGCAGGGAAGAGACCCAGTACTTC. Translated, it gives CASSDGREETQYF.

The chain recombines TRBV7-9 with TRBJ2-2, with unresolved D. Germline CDR1 and CDR2: SEHNR and FQNEAQ (reference sequence). Trimming shortened V by 3 bases and J by 7 bases, and 18 bases separated the two germline ends. The CDR3 is 16 amino acids. The CDR3 nucleotides are TGTGCCAGCAGCTTTCGAGGTTCTGGACCCGGCGGGGAGCTGTTTTTT. Its translation: CASSFRGSGPGGELFF.

The chain joins TRBV19 to TRBJ1-5; unclear D gene. Germline-derived CDR1 and CDR2 are LNHDA and SQIVND (reference sequence). V lost 6 bases and J lost 0, with 12 bases in between. The CDR3 is 15 residues long. The CDR3 region is CASRTSTYSNQPQHF. CDR3 sequence (DNA): TGTGCCAGTAGGACAAGCACGTATAGCAATCAGCCCCAGCATTTT.

The chain has TRBV27 and TRBJ2-1, with 11 nucleotides matching TRBD2. After removal of 2 bases from V and 5 bases from J, the junction contained 5 bases not matched to a gene. Per germline, CDR1 MNHEY and CDR2 SMNVEV (reference sequence). The CDR3 is 16 amino acids. As DNA, the CDR3 is TGTGCCAGCAGTTTAATTCTAGCGGGGGGTCACAATGAGCAGTTCTTC. Amino acid sequence: CASSLILAGGHNEQFF.

The gene calls are TRBV27 and TRBJ2-2; the D is unclear. Germline V CDR1 and CDR2: MNHEY, SMNVEV (reference sequence). V lost 3 bases, J lost 5 bases, and 7 bases lay in between. The CDR3 is made up of 13 amino acids. This CDR3 reads CASSFQRTGELFF. In DNA form, the CDR3 reads TGTGCCAGCAGTTTCCAGCGTACCGGGGAGCTGTTTTTT.

This chain connects TRBV6-5 to TRBJ2-7; either TRBD1 or TRBD2 may supply D (5 bases each). CDR1 MNHEY and CDR2 SVGAGI come from the germline V gene. Deletions cut 6 bases from V and 4 bases from J, with 16 bases between. The CDR3 consists of 14 residues. CDR3 sequence (DNA): TGTGCCAGCAGGGGGGTTGTGGGGCGGTACGAGCAGTACTTC. Residues: CASRGVVGRYEQYF.